This T cell receptor beta chain came from a study of T cell responses to AZD1222 COVID-19 vaccine. The CDR3 spans 13 residues. Germline CDR1 SNHLY, CDR2 FYNNEI. Trimming cost V 7 bases and J 7 bases, with 14 bases left between them. The protocol was immunoSEQ multiplex PCR, while the TCRdb copy is restricted to in-frame clones and leaves out a portion. This sample has just over 150,000 clones, with over 80% found just once. This chain links TRBV2 with TRBJ1-5; D not resolved. This TCR was sampled from an adult who received the AZD1222 COVID-19 vaccine. Sequencing used peripheral blood, obtained 28 days after the second AZD1222 dose. CDR3 nucleotides: TGTGCCAGCACCCGAGAGATGGGGCAGCCCCAGCATTTT. Protein sequence: CASTREMGQPQHF.